The clone carrying this TCR beta chain was seen a few times. Combining a sample-barcoded 5' primer with a J-beta primer mix, a second PCR ran for about 7 to 12 cycles. TCRdb processed the 5' RACE reads anew with MiXCR; each CDR3 protein has one entry. This table has about 1.6 million distinct CDR3 sequences, roughly 32% appearing once. The data belong to a study of blood T cells in healthy people across ages. Germline CDR1 and CDR2: SGHNT and YYREEE (reference sequence). Trimming cost V 0 bases and J 5 bases; bases outside gene matches: 7. The CDR3 runs to 15 residues. J is TRBJ2-5 and V is TRBV5-4; 7 bases map to TRBD2. This TCR was sampled from a woman in her thirties in good health. Sequencing was carried out using blood. The CDR3 is CASSLVGGGGETQYF. In nucleotides, the CDR3 is TGTGCCAGCAGCTTGGTCGGCGGGGGTGGGGAGACCCAGTACTTC.